A single sample gave rise to the 26 T cell receptor beta chains below, sequenced in a study of shared clonotypes between healthy human individuals. Sequenced by immunoSEQ multiplex PCR; TCRdb stores in-frame clones only, minus some. This sample has some 1,600,000 clones, with 95% to 99% found just once. Sequencing used naive CD4+ T cells sorted from blood. As to subset: CD45RA+ positively selected. Receptor source: a man aged 30 to 45 in good health.

The chain is built from TRBV6-1 and TRBJ1-2; a possible D gene is TRBD1 (6 bases). Germline V gene data show CDR1 as MNHNS and CDR2 as SASEGT. The CDR3 is 13 amino acids. Trimming removed 7 bases from V and 7 bases from J, with 16 bases in between. CDR3 DNA sequence: TGTGCCAGCATAACAGGGACTCGAGTTGGCTACACCTTC. Translating gives CASITGTRVGYTF.

The V and J genes are TRBV5-1 and TRBJ1-1; D unresolved. Trimming took off 0 bases at V and 10 bases at J, with 19 bases between the two ends. The CDR3 loop spans 15 amino acids. Germline V lookup: CDR1 SGHRS, CDR2 YFSETQ. The CDR3 reads CASSLAGPPGYGAFF. CDR3 bases: TGCGCCAGCAGCTTGGCCGGCCCCCCGGGGTATGGAGCTTTCTTT.

V gene TRBV6-4 combines with J gene TRBJ2-7; no reliable D call. Germline CDR1 MRHNA, CDR2 SNTAGT. This CDR3 has 17 residues. V dropped 2 bases and J dropped 3 bases, with 20 bases sitting between them. The CDR3 bases are TGTGCCAGCAGTGACGAGGTAAGGCTCATACTGAGCTACGAGCAGTACTTC. This sequence encodes CASSDEVRLILSYEQYF.

The chain employs TRBV6-5 and TRBJ1-2; no clear D. The CDR3 covers 12 residues. Germline CDR1 reads MNHEY; CDR2 reads SVGAGI. V was shortened by 10 bases and J by 5 bases, with 14 bases between the two germline ends. This CDR3 is CATKDGPYGYTF. The CDR3 DNA reads as TGTGCCACCAAGGACGGTCCTTATGGCTACACCTTC.

Worth noting for this clone: Within the sample, other DNA sequences also encode this same CDR3. The gene calls are TRBV10-3 and TRBJ2-7; D call uncertain. CDR1 and CDR2 from the germline V gene are ENHRY and SYGVKD. Trimming removed 3 bases from V and 4 bases from J, with 7 bases in between. The CDR3 spans 12 residues. The chain's CDR3 is CAISEGIYEQYF. CDR3 nucleotide sequence: TGTGCCATCAGTGAAGGGATTTACGAGCAGTACTTC.

V and J are TRBV7-2 and TRBJ1-5, with D possibly matching TRBD1 (6 bases). The CDR3 loop spans 15 amino acids. Trimming stripped 1 base from V and 7 bases from J, with 14 bases between. Germline CDR1 reads SGHTA; CDR2 reads FQGNSA. CDR3 in amino acids: CASSLGGARAQPQHF. CDR3 nucleotide sequence: TGTGCCAGCAGCTTAGGGGGGGCGCGGGCGCAGCCCCAGCATTTT.

The table lists this clone with a count of one. Additional DNA sequences in this sample encode the identical CDR3. V is TRBV2 and J is TRBJ2-7; a weak D match, TRBD1 (6 bases). V lost 2 bases to trimming and J lost 3 bases, with 11 bases between them. The CDR3 is 14 amino acids. Germline CDR1 and CDR2: SNHLY and FYNNEI. The CDR3 protein is CASSEQGRGYEQYF. CDR3 DNA: TGTGCCAGCAGTGAACAAGGCAGGGGCTACGAGCAGTACTTC.

V usage is TRBV18 and J usage is TRBJ1-5; perhaps TRBD1 as D (6 bases). The length of the CDR3 is 16 residues. Germline values: CDR1 KGHSH, CDR2 LQKENI. V was shortened by 1 base and J by 2 bases, with 12 bases between the two germline ends. In DNA form, the CDR3 reads TGTGCCAGCTCACCACTCCCGACAGGTGGCAATCAGCCCCAGCATTTT. Encoded protein: CASSPLPTGGNQPQHF.

J is TRBJ1-1 and V is TRBV5-1; D is unresolved. V dropped 4 bases and J dropped 0 bases, with 7 bases sitting between them. There are 13 residues in the CDR3. Per the germline V gene, CDR1 is SGHRS and CDR2 is YFSETQ. The CDR3 coding sequence is TGCGCCAGCAGCGTAACAGTGAACACTGAAGCTTTCTTT. It specifies CASSVTVNTEAFF.

The chain recombines TRBV28 with TRBJ2-7; TRBD1 is a possible D gene (5 bases). This CDR3 is built from 15 residues. CDR1 MDHEN and CDR2 SYDVKM come from the germline V gene. Trimming removed 2 bases at V and 0 bases at J, with 11 bases between. The CDR3: CASSLDLDNSYEQYF. The CDR3 nucleotides read TGTGCCAGCAGTTTAGATCTGGACAACTCCTACGAGCAGTACTTC.

The rearrangement uses TRBV7-9 and TRBJ2-5; weak D call: TRBD2 (6 bases). Germline loops: CDR1 SEHNR, CDR2 FQNEAQ (reference sequence). The CDR3 loop spans 14 amino acids. V was clipped by 4 bases and J by 3 bases, with 12 bases between them. The CDR3 DNA reads TGTGCCAGCAGCTCCAATAGCGGAGAAGAGACCCAGTACTTC. Protein: CASSSNSGEETQYF.

This clone was detected once. This chain links TRBV18 with TRBJ2-1; 8 nucleotides agree with TRBD2. CDR3 length: 16 amino acids. The germline V gene encodes CDR1 KGHSH and CDR2 LQKENI. J lost 0 bases, V lost 5 bases, and 6 bases had no gene match. CDR3 loop: CASSAIAGSSYNEQFF. The CDR3 nucleotides are TGTGCCAGCTCAGCCATAGCGGGAAGCTCCTACAATGAGCAGTTCTTC.

With respect to this clone: The same CDR3 is also encoded by other DNA sequences in this sample. V is TRBV5-1 and J is TRBJ2-3; no definite D call. Trimming removed 0 bases at V and 3 bases at J, with 11 bases between. The CDR3 consists of 15 residues. Germline CDR1 SGHRS, CDR2 YFSETQ. The CDR3 spells CASSLEAVGTDTQYF. CDR3 nucleotides: TGCGCCAGCAGCTTGGAGGCGGTTGGTACAGATACGCAGTATTTT.

This chain uses TRBV5-1 with TRBJ2-5; possible D gene TRBD1, 6 bases. Trimming cost V 2 bases and J 9 bases, with 14 bases left between them. Germline CDR1 is SGHRS and CDR2 is YFSETQ. This CDR3 contains 13 residues. The DNA of the CDR3 is TGCGCCAGCAGCTTAGGACAGCAAGGGGCCCAGTACTTC. Residues: CASSLGQQGAQYF. Complete variable domain (other parts from reference TRBV5-1 and TRBJ2-5): KAGVTQTPRYLIKTRGQQVTLSCSPISGHRSVSWYQQTPGQGLQFLFEYFSETQRNKGNFPGRFSGRQFSNSRSEMNVSTLELGDSALYLCASSLGQQGAQYFGPGTRLLVL.

This clone came up once. The chain has TRBV10-3 and TRBJ2-3, with 8 positions matching TRBD1. From germline, CDR1 is ENHRY and CDR2 SYGVKD. J was trimmed by 1 base and V by 8 bases; bases with no gene match: 5. This CDR3 contains 14 residues. CDR3: CAIRSGQGTDTQYF. Here the CDR3 DNA reads TGTGCCATCCGATCGGGACAGGGCACAGATACGCAGTATTTT.

The J gene is TRBJ2-5, the V gene TRBV5-1; 9 bases map to TRBD2. CDR1 and CDR2 from the germline V gene are SGHRS and YFSETQ. The J segment lost 2 bases and the V segment lost 4 bases, leaving 3 bases of the junction unmatched. This CDR3 contains 14 residues. This CDR3 is CASSASGRQETQYF. The CDR3 DNA follows: TGCGCCAGCAGCGCCAGCGGGAGGCAAGAGACCCAGTACTTC.

The chain uses TRBV28 and TRBJ1-5; D gene ambiguous. Trimming left V 3 bases short and J 0 bases short, with 15 bases between. CDR1 is MDHEN, CDR2 SYDVKM, per germline. CDR3 size: 17 residues. CDR3: CASSFRPLLYSNQPQHF. The CDR3 nucleotides are TGTGCCAGCAGTTTCAGACCGCTCCTGTATAGCAATCAGCCCCAGCATTTT.

The chain joins TRBV6-5 to TRBJ2-7; TRBD1 agrees at 8 bases. From germline, CDR1 is MNHEY and CDR2 SVGAGI. This CDR3 spans 14 amino acids. V was clipped by 6 bases and J by 4 bases; unmatched bases: 8. This chain's CDR3 is CASRPWTGNYEQYF. As DNA, the CDR3 is TGTGCCAGCAGACCTTGGACAGGGAATTACGAGCAGTACTTC.

The chain recombines TRBV5-1 with TRBJ1-4; 8 bases are shared with TRBD1. The CDR3 sequence is 15 residues long. Germline V gene sequence: CDR1 SGHRS, CDR2 YFSETQ. V was clipped by 3 bases and J by 7 bases; unmatched bases: 8. The CDR3 DNA follows: TGCGCCAGCAGCTCCGAGGACAGGGTGGGTGAAAAACTGTTTTTT. It translates to CASSSEDRVGEKLFF.

The chain combines TRBV4-3 with TRBJ2-7; D call uncertain. Per the germline V gene, CDR1 is LGHNA and CDR2 is YSLEER. Trimming removed 1 base from V and 0 bases from J, with 10 bases in between. The CDR3 length is 15 residues. The CDR3 DNA reads TGCGCCAGCAGCCAAGTTCGGCAGAGCTCCTACGAGCAGTACTTC. The encoded protein is CASSQVRQSSYEQYF.

The chain uses TRBV13 and TRBJ2-7; 10 nucleotides line up with TRBD1. The CDR3 length is 16 residues. Germline loops: CDR1 PRHDT, CDR2 FYEKMQ (reference sequence). J was trimmed by 7 bases and V by 4 bases; bases with no gene match: 13. CDR3 protein: CASSSLIRTGGSEQYF. The CDR3, as DNA: TGTGCCAGCAGCTCCTTGATTAGGACAGGGGGTAGTGAGCAGTACTTC.

The V gene is TRBV10-2, the J gene TRBJ1-1; D perhaps matches TRBD1 (5 bases). CDR1 WSHSY and CDR2 SAAADI come from the germline V gene. The CDR3 runs 13 residues. V lost 6 bases, J lost 3 bases, and 11 bases lay in between. CDR3 nucleotides: TGCGCCAGCAGCACCCGGGACGACACTGAAGCTTTCTTT. This sequence encodes CASSTRDDTEAFF.

V gene TRBV2 combines with J gene TRBJ1-5; 7 bases fit TRBD1. The CDR3 sequence is 15 residues long. The J segment lost 3 bases and the V segment lost 4 bases, leaving 6 bases of the junction unmatched. Germline V lookup: CDR1 SNHLY, CDR2 FYNNEI. CDR3 DNA sequence: TGTGCCAGCAGTGTGGGGACAGCCTTCAATCAGCCCCAGCATTTT. Its protein is CASSVGTAFNQPQHF.

This rearrangement joins TRBV2 to TRBJ2-7, with TRBD2 matching 11 bases. V lost 7 bases, J lost 1 base, and 3 bases stayed unmatched. This CDR3 is built from 14 residues. Germline CDR1 SNHLY, CDR2 FYNNEI. The CDR3 loop is CASNIAGGSYEQYF. The CDR3 DNA sequence: TGTGCCAGCAATATAGCGGGAGGGTCCTACGAGCAGTACTTC.

V is TRBV11-2 and J is TRBJ2-7, with 7 positions matching TRBD2. The J segment lost 3 bases and the V segment lost 5 bases, leaving 10 bases of the junction unmatched. Germline V gives CDR1 SGHAT, CDR2 FQNNGV. The CDR3 totals 15 residues. In DNA form, the CDR3 reads TGTGCCAGCAGCCGCGGGCTAGCGGACATCTACGAGCAGTACTTC. Amino acids: CASSRGLADIYEQYF.

The chain uses TRBV5-1 and TRBJ2-2, with D unresolved. This CDR3 comprises 14 residues. Trimming removed 5 bases from V and 0 bases from J, with 8 bases in between. The germline V gene has CDR1 SGHRS and CDR2 YFSETQ. The CDR3 reads CASSNNPNTGELFF. DNA of the CDR3: TGCGCCAGCAGTAATAATCCGAACACCGGGGAGCTGTTTTTT. The full variable domain, rest sourced from reference TRBV5-1 and TRBJ2-2, is KAGVTQTPRYLIKTRGQQVTLSCSPISGHRSVSWYQQTPGQGLQFLFEYFSETQRNKGNFPGRFSGRQFSNSRSEMNVSTLELGDSALYLCASSNNPNTGELFFGEGSRLTVL.